One sample yielded the 30 T cell receptor beta chains listed below, sequenced in a study of T cells in Graves' hyperthyroidism and ophthalmopathy. The CDR3 regions of TCR beta were amplified from RNA transcripts. The study used the HTBI primer set for a first-round RT-PCR of the TCR CDR3. One entry per CDR3 protein, called by TCRdb with MiXCR from the multiplex PCR reads. The sample lists roughly 500,000 distinct CDR3 sequences; approximately 16% were seen once. Material: blood. These receptors were collected from a woman younger than 45 with Graves' ophthalmopathy.

As for this clonotype: This may stem from a read error, because a much larger clone lies one nucleotide away. This chain joins TRBV12-3 or TRBV12-4 and TRBJ2-1; weak D call: TRBD2 (8 bases). The last part of the DNA fits TRBJ2-7 better; the J call may be wrong. The CDR3 runs to 14 residues. The CDR3 DNA is TGTGCCAGCAGCCCCGGGAGGGGGCCTAATGAGCAGTACTTC. This sequence encodes CASSPGRGPNEQYF.

In this sample, this clonotype turned up many times. The rearrangement uses TRBV20-1 and TRBJ2-3; 11 bases are shared with TRBD2. Per the germline V gene, CDR1 is DFQATT and CDR2 is SNEGSKA (reference sequence). Trimming removed 4 bases from V and 10 bases from J; junction bases left unmatched: 1. This CDR3 has 11 residues. The CDR3 DNA sequence: TGCAGTGCTATAGCGGGAGGGCCGCAGTATTTT. As protein: CSAIAGGPQYF.

This clonotype has only a few counts. V is TRBV7-9 and J is TRBJ2-4, with TRBD1 identical over 7 bases. The CDR3 contains 17 residues. CDR1 is SEHNR and CDR2 is FQNEAQ in the germline V gene (reference sequence). Losses at the gene ends were 4 bases for V and 0 bases for J; bases not matched to a gene: 9. The CDR3 here is CASSCRQGQKAKNIQYF. As DNA, the CDR3 is TGTGCCAGCAGCTGTCGACAGGGCCAGAAAGCCAAAAACATTCAGTACTTC. The full variable domain, completed using reference TRBV7-9 and TRBJ2-4, is DTGVSQNPRHKITKRGQNVTFRCDPISEHNRLYWYRQTLGQGPEFLTYFQNEAQLEKSRLLSDRFSAERPKGSFSTLEIQRTEQGDSAMYLCASSCRQGQKAKNIQYFGAGTRLSVL.

In its sample, this clonotype was seen a few times. The rearrangement links TRBV28 to TRBJ1-2; 8 bases match TRBD1. Trimming cost V 6 bases and J 7 bases; bases outside gene matches: 4. The CDR3 runs to 12 residues. Germline CDR1 is MDHEN and CDR2 is SYDVKM. The CDR3 DNA follows: TGTGCCAGCAGGGGACAGGTTCGTGGCTACACCTTC. It yields the protein CASRGQVRGYTF.

This clonotype was seen many times. This chain links TRBV13 with TRBJ2-3; 9 nucleotides line up with TRBD2. The CDR3 is 16 amino acids. The ends lost 9 bases at V and 3 bases at J; junction bases unmatched: 13. The germline gives CDR1 PRHDT, CDR2 FYEKMQ (reference sequence). In DNA, the CDR3 is TGTGCCAGTAATGGCGGGAGGGCCTGGATGACAGATACGCAGTATTTT. It translates to CASNGGRAWMTDTQYF.

The chain couples TRBV18 to TRBJ2-1; the match to TRBD2 covers 9 bases. The length of the CDR3 is 14 residues. V shed 4 bases and J 5 bases; nucleotides not matched to a gene: 3. Germline lookup yields CDR1 KGHSH and CDR2 LQKENI. DNA for the CDR3: TGTGCCAGCTCACTAGCGGGGGCTAACAATGAGCAGTTCTTC. Protein sequence: CASSLAGANNEQFF.

This chain links TRBV10-3 with TRBJ2-7; 7 nucleotides match TRBD2. The CDR3 covers 15 residues. CDR1 is ENHRY and CDR2 is SYGVKD in the germline V gene. After removal of 2 bases from V and 3 bases from J, the junction contained 7 bases not matched to a gene. The CDR3 here is CAISERNGGSYEQYF. In nucleotides, the CDR3 is TGTGCCATCAGTGAGAGAAATGGCGGGAGCTACGAGCAGTACTTC.

V usage is TRBV18 and J usage is TRBJ1-5; no reliable D call. Trimming removed 3 bases from V and 6 bases from J, with 9 bases in between. Germline assignment: CDR1 KGHSH and CDR2 LQKENI. The CDR3 loop spans 13 amino acids. The CDR3 DNA follows: TGTGCCAGCTCACCGTCTTCCGGTCAGCCCCAGCATTTT. Protein sequence: CASSPSSGQPQHF.

The chain combines TRBV9 with TRBJ2-1; 9 positions agree with TRBD1. The germline V gene encodes CDR1 SGDLS and CDR2 YYNGEE. V shed 4 bases and J 9 bases; nucleotides not matched to a gene: 11. The CDR3 is made up of 15 amino acids. CDR3 bases: TGTGCCAGCAGCCCTCAAGGACAGGGGAGGGGTGAGCAGTTCTTC. Amino acids: CASSPQGQGRGEQFF. Full variable domain (outside the CDR3, taken from reference TRBV9 and TRBJ2-1): DSGVTQTPKHLITATGQRVTLRCSPRSGDLSVYWYQQSLDQGLQFLIQYYNGEERAKGNILERFSAQQFPDLHSELNLSSLELGDSALYFCASSPQGQGRGEQFFGPGTRLTVL.

This clonotype showed up many times. This chain connects TRBV6-5 to TRBJ1-4; 10 nucleotides line up with TRBD1. Germline V gives CDR1 MNHEY, CDR2 SVGAGI. The CDR3 runs to 15 residues. With V trimmed by 1 base and J by 6 bases, 2 bases remained unmatched. DNA of the CDR3: TGTGCCAGCAGTTACTATGGGACAGGGGATGAAAAACTGTTTTTT. This codes for CASSYYGTGDEKLFF.

This clonotype was seen more than once but under ten times. The chain uses TRBV28 and TRBJ1-4; 8 nucleotides align to TRBD1. This CDR3 has 14 amino acids. CDR1 is MDHEN, CDR2 SYDVKM, per germline. V shed 5 bases, J shed 7 bases, and the junction held 6 bases outside the gene matches. The CDR3 coding sequence is TGTGCCAGCAGTGAGGACAGGGACGGTGAAAAACTGTTTTTT. Its translation is CASSEDRDGEKLFF.

This clonotype was picked up many times. The rearrangement links TRBV4-3 to TRBJ2-3; D is unclear. CDR3 length: 14 residues. CDR1 is LGHNA and CDR2 is YSLEER in the germline V gene. The V and J ends lost 1 base and 5 bases respectively, with 10 bases between them. The CDR3 is CASSQVGSGDTQYF. In DNA form, the CDR3 reads TGCGCCAGCAGCCAAGTCGGGTCGGGAGATACGCAGTATTTT.

This clonotype has a handful of counts. DNA for the CDR3: TGTGCCAGCAGTGAACCAGGCTACATTAATCAGCCCCAGCATTTT. Translation gives CASSEPGYINQPQHF. This rearrangement joins TRBV6-1 to TRBJ1-5; D uncertain. There are 15 residues in the CDR3. Germline values: CDR1 MNHNS, CDR2 SASEGT. V lost 2 bases to trimming and J lost 4 bases, with 12 bases between them.

Details on this clonotype: A much bigger clone sits one base away, suggesting this may be a read error. The chain employs TRBV7-3 and TRBJ2-1, with TRBD2 identical over 12 bases. The CDR3 is 19 residues long. Germline CDR1 is SGHTA and CDR2 is FQGTGA. The DNA for the CDR3 is TGTGCCGGCAGCCCCCGACTAGCGGGAGCTCGGTTGTCGGGTAATGAGCAGTTCTTC. Translating gives CAGSPRLAGARLSGNEQFF.

In its sample, this clonotype was seen many times. This chain uses TRBV20-1 with TRBJ1-1, with D possibly being TRBD1 (5 bases). Germline V CDR1 and CDR2: DFQATT, SNEGSKA (reference sequence). Trimming shortened V by 3 bases and J by 4 bases, and 18 bases separated the two germline ends. The CDR3 extends over 15 amino acids. In DNA form, the CDR3 reads TGCAGTGCTAGGTCTCTAGGGACCTGGGGCACTGAAGCTTTCTTT. As protein: CSARSLGTWGTEAFF.

This clonotype was found many times. The gene calls are TRBV28 and TRBJ2-7, with a weak D call TRBD2 (5 bases). V lost 5 bases to trimming and J lost 3 bases, with 11 bases between them. Germline CDR1 is MDHEN and CDR2 is SYDVKM. This CDR3 spans 13 amino acids. This CDR3 reads CASSPSTSYEQYF. DNA for the CDR3: TGTGCCAGCAGTCCATCAACTAGCTACGAGCAGTACTTC.

The V and J genes are TRBV2 and TRBJ2-3; 11 nucleotides agree with TRBD2. The CDR3 spans 13 residues. Per germline, CDR1 SNHLY and CDR2 FYNNEI. V shed 9 bases and J 4 bases; nucleotides not matched to a gene: 3. In nucleotides, the CDR3 is TGTGCCAGTAATAGCGGGAGGGCAGATACGCAGTATTTT. It codes for CASNSGRADTQYF.

The sample holds one count of this clonotype. The genes are TRBV6-1 and TRBJ2-7, with a weak D call TRBD1 (6 bases). Germline-derived CDR1 and CDR2 are MNHNS and SASEGT. This CDR3 spans 13 amino acids. Trimming took off 6 bases at V and 9 bases at J, with 18 bases between the two ends. CDR3 DNA: TGTGCCAGCAGGGGTACAGGGTTGGGCGGGCAGTACTTC. Translating gives CASRGTGLGGQYF.

This chain connects TRBV20-1 to TRBJ2-7, with D tentatively TRBD1 or TRBD2 (5 bases each). Germline CDR1 DFQATT, CDR2 SNEGSKA (reference sequence). The CDR3 totals 13 residues. V was trimmed by 2 bases and J by 3 bases, leaving 11 bases between them. For the CDR3, the DNA is TGCAGTGCTAGATCGGGACCCTACTACGAGCAGTACTTC. Encoded protein: CSARSGPYYEQYF.

This clonotype was seen more than once but under ten times. The chain is built from TRBV12-3 or TRBV12-4 and TRBJ2-2; weak D call: TRBD2 (6 bases). V was pared by 5 bases and J by 7 bases, with 11 bases between. The CDR3 is 13 amino acids. CDR3 bases: TGTGCCAGCAGTGTAGGGACTCGCGGGGAGCTGTTTTTT. Translating it yields CASSVGTRGELFF.

This clonotype was observed at least ten times. The rearrangement uses TRBV6-1 and TRBJ2-3; 7 positions match TRBD1. Trimming at V came to 2 bases and at J to 0 bases, leaving 2 bases not matched to a gene. CDR3 size: 15 residues. Germline V gene sequence: CDR1 MNHNS, CDR2 SASEGT. CDR3 loop: CASSERQGSTDTQYF. The CDR3, as DNA: TGTGCCAGCAGTGAAAGACAGGGTAGCACAGATACGCAGTATTTT.

In this sample, this clonotype turned up many times. The chain employs TRBV2 and TRBJ2-5, with D hard to call. CDR3 length equals 14 residues. Trimming pared 1 base from V and 0 bases from J, leaving 6 bases between. CDR1 is SNHLY, CDR2 FYNNEI, per germline. This CDR3 reads CASSEVEYQETQYF. CDR3 nucleotides: TGTGCCAGCAGTGAAGTGGAGTACCAAGAGACCCAGTACTTC.

This clonotype showed up many times. The J gene is TRBJ2-7, the V gene TRBV20-1; no definite D call. Germline CDR1 and CDR2: DFQATT and SNEGSKA (reference sequence). V was pared by 6 bases and J by 6 bases, with 12 bases between. The CDR3 contains 11 residues. The CDR3 loop reads CSATITFEQYF. DNA for the CDR3: TGCAGTGCCACCATCACTTTCGAGCAGTACTTC.

This clonotype was recorded a few times. The gene calls are TRBV7-9 and TRBJ2-1; tentatively, D is TRBD2 (6 bases). Between the trimmed V and J ends, which lost 5 bases and 5 bases, there was a span of 13 bases. The CDR3 is 14 amino acids. CDR1 SEHNR and CDR2 FQNEAQ come from the germline V gene (reference sequence). DNA for the CDR3: TGTGCCAGCAGCGTCCATCGGACTAACAATGAGCAGTTCTTC. Its translation: CASSVHRTNNEQFF.

Only a few counts were recorded for this clonotype. The chain joins TRBV5-1 to TRBJ2-3; 10 positions agree with TRBD2. The CDR3 has 20 residues. With 4 bases clipped from V and 1 base from J, the junction kept 18 bases outside the gene matches. Germline CDR1 SGHRS, CDR2 YFSETQ. The CDR3 loop is CASSLDSGLAMREGTDTQYF. The CDR3 nucleotides read TGCGCCAGCAGCCTTGATTCGGGACTAGCGATGAGGGAGGGCACAGATACGCAGTATTTT.

This clonotype has ten or more counts. The CDR3, as DNA: TGTGCCAGCAGTTACGGGGACAGAAACATTCAGTACTTC. This gives the protein CASSYGDRNIQYF. The rearrangement uses TRBV6-2 or TRBV6-3 and TRBJ2-4; 7 bases are shared with TRBD1. With 2 bases clipped from V and 6 bases from J, the junction kept 1 base outside the gene matches. The CDR3 loop spans 13 amino acids. Germline V gives CDR1 MNHEY, CDR2 SVGEGT.

The chain couples TRBV12-3 or TRBV12-4 to TRBJ2-2, with D maybe TRBD1 (6 bases). The CDR3 runs to 18 residues. Trimming cost V 1 base and J 5 bases, with 20 bases left between them. CDR3 sequence (DNA): TGTGCCAGCAGTTTAGGGGGTACTGGGGGCATTTATACCGGGGAGCTGTTTTTT. This sequence encodes CASSLGGTGGIYTGELFF.

This clonotype was recorded many times. The gene calls are TRBV28 and TRBJ2-5, with D hard to call. V lost 2 bases and J 2 bases, leaving 12 bases between the germline ends. Germline V CDR1 and CDR2: MDHEN, SYDVKM. The CDR3 sequence is 15 residues long. The CDR3 region is CASSLQDQPQETQYF. CDR3 bases: TGTGCCAGCAGTTTACAGGACCAGCCTCAAGAGACCCAGTACTTC.

This clonotype was counted many times. This chain connects TRBV18 to TRBJ1-1; no clear D. Germline V CDR1 and CDR2: KGHSH, LQKENI. CDR3 size: 14 residues. The germline V and J ends were trimmed by 3 bases and 4 bases, with 12 bases remaining between them. DNA for the CDR3: TGTGCCAGCTCACCTAGTCCGGTAGTCACTGAAGCTTTCTTT. It specifies CASSPSPVVTEAFF.

The rearrangement joins TRBV20-1 to TRBJ2-3; TRBD2 matches at 10 bases. CDR3 size: 14 residues. J was trimmed by 1 base and V by 5 bases; bases with no gene match: 3. Per germline, CDR1 DFQATT and CDR2 SNEGSKA (reference sequence). The chain's CDR3 is CSASGTSGTDTQYF. The CDR3 bases are TGCAGTGCTTCCGGGACTAGCGGCACAGATACGCAGTATTTT.